This section outlines one T cell receptor (beta chain) sequence together with its context. Sequencing was performed with immunoSEQ multiplex PCR; in TCRdb, only in-frame clones are kept and a portion is missing. The sample includes tens of thousands of clones, around 93% of them seen just once. The entry originates in a study of control samples from healthy donors and cancer patients. CDR3 length equals 14 residues. Germline assignment: CDR1 SGHNT and CDR2 YYREEE (reference sequence). V was shortened by 3 bases and J by 5 bases, with 14 bases between the two germline ends. Sequences were obtained from PBMCs. The chain has TRBV5-4 and TRBJ2-5; possibly TRBD1 for D (6 bases). The TCR sequence derives from a man aged 30-40 years with colorectal cancer. CDR3 residues: CASSSGQNRETQYF. The CDR3 nucleotides read TGTGCCAGCAGCTCTGGACAGAATAGGGAGACCCAGTACTTC. Complete variable domain (other parts from reference TRBV5-4 and TRBJ2-5): ETGVTQSPTHLIKTRGQQVTLRCSSQSGHNTVSWYQQALGQGPQFIFQYYREEENGRGNFPPRFSGLQFPNYSSELNVNALELDDSALYLCASSSGQNRETQYFGPGTRLLVL.